A selection of T cell receptor beta chains follows, all from one sample in a study of identifying expanded T cells in peripheral blood. TCRdb keeps only in-frame clones here, not all; method: immunoSEQ multiplex PCR. The repertoire holds some 78,000 clones, roughly 81% seen once, with about 18% in the top ten. Sequenced sample: blood. The receptors here all came from a person aged 18 to 75 in good health. Both conserved end residues are part of each CDR3. A D gene is named only where the DNA matches it firmly. Only some rows state a clone size, as once, few, many or a class for expanded clones.

len | d_gene | j_gene | abundance | v_gene | CDR3nt | CDR3aa
16 | TRBD2 | TRBJ2-7 | - | TRBV2 | TGTGCCAGCAGCCGCGGACTAGCGGGAGTCGGCTACGAGCAGTACTTC | CASSRGLAGVGYEQYF
15 | - | TRBJ2-7 | - | TRBV7-8 | TGTGCCAGCAGCTTAGAGGTACCTACCACCTACGAGCAGTACTTC | CASSLEVPTTYEQYF
14 | TRBD2 | TRBJ2-7 | - | TRBV29-1 | TGCAGCGTACGGGGACTAGCGGGAGCCTACGAGCAGTACTTC | CSVRGLAGAYEQYF
17 | - | TRBJ2-3 | - | TRBV4-3 | TGCGCCAGCAGCCAAGTGCCTAGCAGGACCAGGCCAGATACGCAGTATTTT | CASSQVPSRTRPDTQYF
12 | TRBD1 | TRBJ1-5 | - | TRBV27 | TGTGCCAGCAGCCCAGGGGGTTCTCTCCAGCATTTT | CASSPGGSLQHF
13 | - | TRBJ2-2 | few | TRBV6-4 | TGTGCCAGCAGTGACTCCGAGACCGGGGAGCTGTTTTTT | CASSDSETGELFF
15 | - | TRBJ1-4 | - | TRBV4-2 | TGTGCCAGCAGCCAAGATTTGTTCGGAAATGAAAAACTGTTTTTT | CASSQDLFGNEKLFF
14 | - | TRBJ1-4 | - | TRBV5-6 | TGTGCCAGCAGCTTACCGGGTACTGATGAAAAACTGTTTTTT | CASSLPGTDEKLFF
16 | - | TRBJ1-5 | once | TRBV2 | TGTGCCAGCAGTGAAGGCTCCACCCGGGGGAATCAGCCCCAGCATTTT | CASSEGSTRGNQPQHF
16 | TRBD2 | TRBJ2-2 | few | TRBV11-2 | TGTGCCAGCAGCTTAGTCGGGACTACTAGGGGCGGGGAGCTGTTTTTT | CASSLVGTTRGGELFF
15 | - | TRBJ2-7 | - | TRBV7-2 | TGTGCCAGCAGCTCAAACAGGGAGGGGACCTACGAGCAGTACTTC | CASSSNREGTYEQYF
17 | - | TRBJ2-2 | - | TRBV19 | TGTGCCAGTAGTATAGATCTTGGGGGATTCAACACCGGGGAGCTGTTTTTT | CASSIDLGGFNTGELFF
14 | - | TRBJ1-1 | - | TRBV4-3 | TGCGCCAGCAGCCAACAGGGCCCAAACACTGAAGCTTTCTTT | CASSQQGPNTEAFF
12 | - | TRBJ2-3 | - | TRBV30 | TGTGCCTGGGAAGGACTCGTAGATACGCAGTATTTT | CAWEGLVDTQYF
17 | - | TRBJ2-2 | - | TRBV28 | TGTGCCAGCAGTTTAAGCGGTAGTCGGGGAAGCACCGGGGAGCTGTTTTTT | CASSLSGSRGSTGELFF
13 | - | TRBJ2-7 | - | TRBV7-2 | TGTGCCAGCAGCTTAGGGTTTCTTTACGAGCAGTACTTC | CASSLGFLYEQYF
11 | - | TRBJ2-3 | few | TRBV20-1 | TGCAGTGCTAGAGCTGGAGATACGCAGTATTTT | CSARAGDTQYF
13 | - | TRBJ2-3 | - | TRBV27 | TGTGCCAGCAGTTTAGATGGAACAGATACGCAGTATTTT | CASSLDGTDTQYF
12 | - | TRBJ2-1 | medium-sized | TRBV4-2 | TGTGCCAGCAGCCAGAACTACAATGAGCAGTTCTTC | CASSQNYNEQFF
17 | - | TRBJ2-2 | - | TRBV7-6 | TGTGCCAGCAGCTTTTTAAGGCCAGGACTCGCCACCGGGGAGCTGTTTTTT | CASSFLRPGLATGELFF
16 | - | TRBJ2-1 | - | TRBV7-2 | TGTGCCAGCAGCGCCCTACTCTCTCTTCCCTACAATGAGCAGTTCTTC | CASSALLSLPYNEQFF
15 | TRBD1 | TRBJ1-1 | - | TRBV19 | TGTGCCAGTACCACCCACGGGACAGAGAACACTGAAGCTTTCTTT | CASTTHGTENTEAFF